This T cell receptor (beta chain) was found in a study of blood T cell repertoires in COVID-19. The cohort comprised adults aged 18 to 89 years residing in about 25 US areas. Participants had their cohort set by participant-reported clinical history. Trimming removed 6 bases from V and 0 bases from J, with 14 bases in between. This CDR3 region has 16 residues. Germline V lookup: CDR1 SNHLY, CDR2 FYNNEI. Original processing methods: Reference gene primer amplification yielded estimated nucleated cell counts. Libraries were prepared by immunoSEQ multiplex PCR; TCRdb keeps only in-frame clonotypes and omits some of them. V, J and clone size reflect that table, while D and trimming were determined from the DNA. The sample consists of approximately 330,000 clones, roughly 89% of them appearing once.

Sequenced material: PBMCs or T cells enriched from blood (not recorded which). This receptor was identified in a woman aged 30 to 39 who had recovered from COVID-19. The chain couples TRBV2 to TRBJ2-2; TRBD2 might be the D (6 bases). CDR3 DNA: TGTGCCAGCAGCCCTACCGGGACTCCGAACACCGGGGAGCTGTTTTTT. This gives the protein CASSPTGTPNTGELFF.